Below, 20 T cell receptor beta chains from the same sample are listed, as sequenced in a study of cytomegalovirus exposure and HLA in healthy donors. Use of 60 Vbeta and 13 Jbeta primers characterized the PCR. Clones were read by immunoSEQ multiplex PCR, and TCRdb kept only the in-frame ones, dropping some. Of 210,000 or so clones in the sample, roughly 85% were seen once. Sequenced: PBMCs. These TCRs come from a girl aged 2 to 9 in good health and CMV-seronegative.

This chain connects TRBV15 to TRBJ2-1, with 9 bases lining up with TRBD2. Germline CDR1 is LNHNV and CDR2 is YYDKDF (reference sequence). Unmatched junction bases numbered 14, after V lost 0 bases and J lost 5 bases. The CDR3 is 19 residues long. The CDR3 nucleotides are TGTGCCACCAGCAGAGATCGGGATATAGCGGGAGCCCCCAACAATGAGCAGTTCTTC. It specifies CATSRDRDIAGAPNNEQFF.

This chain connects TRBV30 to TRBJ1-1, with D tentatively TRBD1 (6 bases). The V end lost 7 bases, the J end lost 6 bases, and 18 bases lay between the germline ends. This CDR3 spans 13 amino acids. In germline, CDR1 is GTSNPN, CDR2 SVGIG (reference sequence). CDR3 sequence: CASFRHREPEAFF. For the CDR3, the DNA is TGTGCCTCCTTTCGGCACAGGGAACCTGAAGCTTTCTTT.

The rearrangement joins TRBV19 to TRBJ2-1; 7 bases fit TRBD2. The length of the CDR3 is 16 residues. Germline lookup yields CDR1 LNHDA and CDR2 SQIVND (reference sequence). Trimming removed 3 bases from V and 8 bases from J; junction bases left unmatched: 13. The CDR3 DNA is TGTGCCAGTAGTATCGGGGCGGGAGTTGCTATGGATGAGCAGTTCTTC. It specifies CASSIGAGVAMDEQFF.

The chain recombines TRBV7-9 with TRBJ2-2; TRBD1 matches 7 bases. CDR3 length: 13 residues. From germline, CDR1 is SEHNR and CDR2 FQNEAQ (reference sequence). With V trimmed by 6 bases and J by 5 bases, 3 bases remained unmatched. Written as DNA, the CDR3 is TGTGCCAGCAGTTCGACAGGGACCGGGGAGCTGTTTTTT. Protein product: CASSSTGTGELFF.

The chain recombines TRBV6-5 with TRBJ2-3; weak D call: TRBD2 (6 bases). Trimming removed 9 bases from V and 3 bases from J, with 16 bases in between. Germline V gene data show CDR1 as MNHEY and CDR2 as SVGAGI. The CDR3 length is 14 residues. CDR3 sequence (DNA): TGTGCCAGTTCGGACCGCGGGGAAACAGATACGCAGTATTTT. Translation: CASSDRGETDTQYF.

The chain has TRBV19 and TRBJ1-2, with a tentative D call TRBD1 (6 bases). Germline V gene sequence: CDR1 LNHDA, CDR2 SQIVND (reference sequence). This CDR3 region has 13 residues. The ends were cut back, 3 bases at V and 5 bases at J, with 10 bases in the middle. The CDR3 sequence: CASSIRQVYGYTF. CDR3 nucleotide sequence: TGTGCCAGTAGTATCCGACAGGTATATGGCTACACCTTC. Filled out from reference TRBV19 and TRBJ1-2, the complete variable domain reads DGGITQSPKYLFRKEGQNVTLSCEQNLNHDAMYWYRQDPGQGLRLIYYSQIVNDFQKGDIAEGYSVSREKKESFPLTVTSAQKNPTAFYLCASSIRQVYGYTFGSGTRLTVV.

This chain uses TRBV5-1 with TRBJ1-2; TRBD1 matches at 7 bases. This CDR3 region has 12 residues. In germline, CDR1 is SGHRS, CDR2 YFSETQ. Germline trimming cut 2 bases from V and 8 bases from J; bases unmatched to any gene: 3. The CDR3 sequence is CASSFGTAGYTF. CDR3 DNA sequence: TGCGCCAGCAGCTTCGGGACAGCCGGCTACACCTTC.

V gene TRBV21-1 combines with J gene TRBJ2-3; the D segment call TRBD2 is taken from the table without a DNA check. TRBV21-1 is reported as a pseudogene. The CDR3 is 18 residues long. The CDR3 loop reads CASSKASSGFIGTDTQYF. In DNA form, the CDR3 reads TGTGCCAGCAGCAAAGCTTCTAGCGGGTTTATCGGCACAGATACGCAGTATTTT.

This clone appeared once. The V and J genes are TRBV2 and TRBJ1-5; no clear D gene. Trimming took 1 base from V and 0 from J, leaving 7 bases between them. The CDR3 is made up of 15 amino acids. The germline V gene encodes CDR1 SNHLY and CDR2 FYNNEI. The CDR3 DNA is TGTGCCAGCAGTGAAGTCGGGTATAGCAATCAGCCCCAGCATTTT. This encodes CASSEVGYSNQPQHF. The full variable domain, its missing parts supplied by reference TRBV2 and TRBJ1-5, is EPEVTQTPSHQVTQMGQEVILRCVPISNHLYFYWYRQILGQKVEFLVSFYNNEISEKSEIFDDQFSVERPDGSNFTLKIRSTKLEDSAMYFCASSEVGYSNQPQHFGDGTRLSIL.

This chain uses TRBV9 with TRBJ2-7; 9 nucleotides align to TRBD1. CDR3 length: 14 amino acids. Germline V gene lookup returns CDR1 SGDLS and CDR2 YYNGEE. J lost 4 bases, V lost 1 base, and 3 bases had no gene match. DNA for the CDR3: TGTGCCAGCAGCGTAACGGGACAGGGTTACGAGCAGTACTTC. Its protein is CASSVTGQGYEQYF.

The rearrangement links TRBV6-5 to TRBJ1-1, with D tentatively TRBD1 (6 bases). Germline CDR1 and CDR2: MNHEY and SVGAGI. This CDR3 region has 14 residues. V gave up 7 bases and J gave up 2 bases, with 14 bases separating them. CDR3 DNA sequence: TGTGCCAGCACCTTTACAGGGCAAAACACTGAAGCTTTCTTT. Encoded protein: CASTFTGQNTEAFF.

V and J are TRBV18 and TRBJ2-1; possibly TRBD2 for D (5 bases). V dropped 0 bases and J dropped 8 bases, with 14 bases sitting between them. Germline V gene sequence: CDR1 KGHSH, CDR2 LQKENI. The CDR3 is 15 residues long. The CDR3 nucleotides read TGTGCCAGCTCACCACCGAGGGCGAATGGGGATGAGCAGTTCTTC. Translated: CASSPPRANGDEQFF.

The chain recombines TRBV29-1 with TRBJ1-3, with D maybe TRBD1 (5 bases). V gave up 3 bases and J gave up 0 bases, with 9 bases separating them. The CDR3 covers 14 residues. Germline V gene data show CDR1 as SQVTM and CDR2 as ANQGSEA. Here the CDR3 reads CSVDRQGSGNTIYF. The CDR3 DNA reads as TGCAGCGTTGATCGGCAGGGCTCTGGAAACACCATATATTTT.

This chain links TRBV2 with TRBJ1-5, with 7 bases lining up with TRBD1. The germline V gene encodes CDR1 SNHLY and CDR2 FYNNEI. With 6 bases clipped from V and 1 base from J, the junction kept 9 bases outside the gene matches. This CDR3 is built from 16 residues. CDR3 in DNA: TGTGCCAGCAGGCCTACCACAGGGGCCAGCAATCAGCCCCAGCATTTT. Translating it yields CASRPTTGASNQPQHF.

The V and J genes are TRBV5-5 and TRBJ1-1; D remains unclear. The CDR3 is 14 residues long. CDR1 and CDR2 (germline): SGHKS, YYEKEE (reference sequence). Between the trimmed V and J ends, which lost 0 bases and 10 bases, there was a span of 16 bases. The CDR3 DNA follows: TGTGCCAGCAGCTTGGCCCCCTCCCGTGGGAGAGCTTTCTTT. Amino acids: CASSLAPSRGRAFF.

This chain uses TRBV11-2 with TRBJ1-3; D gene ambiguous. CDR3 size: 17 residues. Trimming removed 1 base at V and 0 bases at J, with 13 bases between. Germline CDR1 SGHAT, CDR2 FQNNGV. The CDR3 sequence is CASSLGLRRISGNTIYF. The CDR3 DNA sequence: TGTGCCAGCAGCTTAGGGCTTCGCAGGATCTCTGGAAACACCATATATTTT.

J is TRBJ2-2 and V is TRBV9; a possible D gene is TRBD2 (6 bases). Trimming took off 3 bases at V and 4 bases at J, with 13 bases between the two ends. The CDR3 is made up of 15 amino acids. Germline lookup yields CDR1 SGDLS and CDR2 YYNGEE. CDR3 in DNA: TGTGCCAGCAGCGCAGGAGGGAGCGGCACCGGGGAGCTGTTTTTT. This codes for CASSAGGSGTGELFF. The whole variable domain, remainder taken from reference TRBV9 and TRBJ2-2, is DSGVTQTPKHLITATGQRVTLRCSPRSGDLSVYWYQQSLDQGLQFLIQYYNGEERAKGNILERFSAQQFPDLHSELNLSSLELGDSALYFCASSAGGSGTGELFFGEGSRLTVL.

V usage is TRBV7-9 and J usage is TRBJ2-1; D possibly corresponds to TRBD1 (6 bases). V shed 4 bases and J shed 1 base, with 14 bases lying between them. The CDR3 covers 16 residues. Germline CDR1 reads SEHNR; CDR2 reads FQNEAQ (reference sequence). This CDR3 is CASSSRTDESYNEQFF. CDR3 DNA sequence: TGTGCCAGCAGCTCTCGGACAGACGAATCCTACAATGAGCAGTTCTTC.

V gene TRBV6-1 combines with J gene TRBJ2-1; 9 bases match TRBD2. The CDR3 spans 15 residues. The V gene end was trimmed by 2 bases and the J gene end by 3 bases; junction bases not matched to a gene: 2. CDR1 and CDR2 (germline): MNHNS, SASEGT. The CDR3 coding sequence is TGTGCCAGCAGTGAACTAGCGGGGAACTACAATGAGCAGTTCTTC. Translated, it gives CASSELAGNYNEQFF.

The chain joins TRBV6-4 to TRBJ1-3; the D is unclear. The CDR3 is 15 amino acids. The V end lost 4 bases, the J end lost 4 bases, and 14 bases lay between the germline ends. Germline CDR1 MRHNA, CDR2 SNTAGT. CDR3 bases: TGTGCCAGCAGTGTAGTAGCTCGGCTGGGAAACACCATATATTTT. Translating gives CASSVVARLGNTIYF.